The 10 T cell receptor beta chains below come from one sample, sequenced in a study of blood T cells in healthy people across ages. Using a J-beta primer mix together with a sample-barcoded 5' primer, a second PCR was run for roughly 7 to 11 cycles. TCRdb re-called the 5' RACE reads through MiXCR, storing one row per CDR3 protein. The table has over a million distinct CDR3 sequences, approximately 59% seen once; the top ten hold 6.7%. Sequenced input: blood. These receptor sequences come from a man younger than 35 in good health.

The V call is TRBV29-1, the J call TRBJ1-1; D is unclear. The V end lost 3 bases, the J end lost 5 bases, and 16 bases lay between the germline ends. This CDR3 has 14 amino acids. Germline loops: CDR1 SQVTM, CDR2 ANQGSEA. Here the CDR3 reads CSVDLMFGDTEAFF. The CDR3 region has the DNA TGCAGCGTTGACCTCATGTTTGGGGATACTGAAGCTTTCTTT.

The chain uses TRBV12-5 and TRBJ1-2, with 8 bases fitting TRBD1. Germline V gene data show CDR1 as LGHNT and CDR2 as FRNRAP. After removal of 6 bases from V and 0 bases from J, the junction contained 12 bases not matched to a gene. This CDR3 region has 17 residues. The DNA for the CDR3 is TGTGCTAGTGGGCCCCTCGACAGGGGCCTTTCTAACTATGGCTACACCTTC. Its translation is CASGPLDRGLSNYGYTF.

The genes are TRBV6-6 and TRBJ2-5; no clear D. The V end lost 0 bases, the J end lost 2 bases, and 13 bases lay between the germline ends. The CDR3 is made up of 16 amino acids. CDR1 is MNHNY, CDR2 SVGAGI, per germline (reference sequence). CDR3 sequence: CASSYSAQNLQETQYF. The CDR3 nucleotides are TGTGCCAGCAGTTACTCGGCCCAAAATCTGCAAGAGACCCAGTACTTC.

There are a few counts of this clonotype. The rearrangement uses TRBV6-1 and TRBJ2-7; 10 positions agree with TRBD2. Trimming removed 3 bases from V and 5 bases from J; junction bases left unmatched: 7. The CDR3 totals 15 residues. CDR1 and CDR2 from the germline V gene are MNHNS and SASEGT. The CDR3 DNA is TGTGCCAGCAGTGATTTCAGCGGGAGGGCGGACGAGCAGTACTTC. Amino acids: CASSDFSGRADEQYF.

The chain joins TRBV29-1 to TRBJ2-5, with D perhaps given as TRBD1 or TRBD2 (5 bases each). The CDR3 sequence is 12 residues long. Deletions cut 7 bases from V and 5 bases from J, with 14 bases between. The germline V gene has CDR1 SQVTM and CDR2 ANQGSEA. DNA for the CDR3: TGCAGCGGGGGAGAAAGGGACGAGACCCAGTACTTC. Translation gives CSGGERDETQYF.

This clonotype has more than one count but fewer than ten. J is TRBJ2-1 and V is TRBV4-1; 8 nucleotides agree with TRBD1. CDR1 and CDR2 from the germline V gene are MGHRA and YSYEKL. The V segment lost 8 bases and the J segment 7 bases; nucleotides outside the gene matches: 7. The CDR3 extends over 13 amino acids. This CDR3 reads CASRGQGRNEQFF. The CDR3 bases are TGCGCCAGCCGCGGACAGGGCAGGAATGAGCAGTTCTTC.

The CDR3 region has the DNA TGTGCCAGCAGCACAATCGGAGGGGGAGAAGAGACCCAGTACTTC. It is translated as CASSTIGGGEETQYF. The J gene is TRBJ2-5, the V gene TRBV12-3 or TRBV12-4; D possibly uses TRBD1 or TRBD2 (6 bases each). Between the trimmed V and J ends, which lost 6 bases and 3 bases, there was a span of 17 bases. The CDR3 length is 15 residues.

This clonotype came up once. J is TRBJ1-4 and V is TRBV6-5, with 8 bases aligning to TRBD1. The germline gives CDR1 MNHEY, CDR2 SVGAGI. This CDR3 is 15 amino acids long. V was pared by 10 bases and J by 4 bases, with 11 bases of the junction left unmatched. For the CDR3, the DNA is TGTGCCACCTTGGACAGGGCGGGGATTAATGAAAAACTGTTTTTT. It codes for CATLDRAGINEKLFF.

J is TRBJ2-7 and V is TRBV4-2, with D possibly being TRBD1 (5 bases). V was shortened by 1 base and J by 6 bases, with 16 bases between the two germline ends. CDR3 length equals 15 residues. CDR1 is LGHNA and CDR2 is YNFKEQ in the germline V gene. Here the CDR3 reads CASSQGSHLQGEQYF. CDR3 sequence (DNA): TGTGCCAGCAGCCAAGGGTCCCATCTTCAGGGCGAGCAGTACTTC.

This chain's CDR3 is CASMTGALSGNTIYF. CDR3 nucleotides: TGTGCCAGCATGACAGGGGCCCTCTCTGGAAACACCATATATTTT. The chain links TRBV28 to TRBJ1-3, with 8 bases matching TRBD1. This CDR3 has 15 amino acids. Looked up from germline, CDR1 is MDHEN and CDR2 is SYDVKM. V trimming: 7 bases; J trimming: 0 bases; junction bases outside the gene matches: 5.